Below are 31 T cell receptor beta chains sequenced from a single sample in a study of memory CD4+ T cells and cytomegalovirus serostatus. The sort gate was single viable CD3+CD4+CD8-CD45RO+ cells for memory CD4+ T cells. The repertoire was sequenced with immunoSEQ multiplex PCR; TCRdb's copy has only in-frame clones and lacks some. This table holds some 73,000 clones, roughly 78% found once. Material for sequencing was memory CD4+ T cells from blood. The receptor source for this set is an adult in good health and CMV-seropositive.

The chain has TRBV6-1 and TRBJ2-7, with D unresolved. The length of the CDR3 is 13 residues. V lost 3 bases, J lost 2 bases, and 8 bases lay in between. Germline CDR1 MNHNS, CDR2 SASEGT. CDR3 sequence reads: CASSEGTAYEQYV. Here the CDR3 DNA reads TGTGCCAGCAGTGAGGGCACCGCCTACGAGCAGTACGTC.

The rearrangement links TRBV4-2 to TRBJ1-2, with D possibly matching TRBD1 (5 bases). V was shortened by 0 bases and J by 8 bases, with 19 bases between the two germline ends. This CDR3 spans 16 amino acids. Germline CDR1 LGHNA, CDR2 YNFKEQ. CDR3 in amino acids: CASSQDVSGGVGGYTF. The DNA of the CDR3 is TGTGCCAGCAGCCAAGATGTGTCGGGGGGAGTAGGAGGCTACACCTTC.

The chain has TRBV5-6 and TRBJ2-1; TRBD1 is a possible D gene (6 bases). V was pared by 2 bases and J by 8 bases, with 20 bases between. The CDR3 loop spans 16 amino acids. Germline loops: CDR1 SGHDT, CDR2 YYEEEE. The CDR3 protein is CASSFLLRTAQDEQFF. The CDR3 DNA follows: TGTGCCAGCAGCTTTCTCCTCCGGACAGCCCAAGATGAGCAGTTCTTC.

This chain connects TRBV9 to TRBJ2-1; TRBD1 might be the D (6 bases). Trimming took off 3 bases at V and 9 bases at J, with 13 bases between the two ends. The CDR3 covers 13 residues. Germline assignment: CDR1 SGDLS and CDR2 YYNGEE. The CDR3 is CASSAQGSGEQFF. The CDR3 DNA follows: TGTGCCAGCAGCGCACAGGGTTCGGGTGAGCAGTTCTTC. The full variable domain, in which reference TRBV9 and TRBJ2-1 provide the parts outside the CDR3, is DSGVTQTPKHLITATGQRVTLRCSPRSGDLSVYWYQQSLDQGLQFLIQYYNGEERAKGNILERFSAQQFPDLHSELNLSSLELGDSALYFCASSAQGSGEQFFGPGTRLTVL.

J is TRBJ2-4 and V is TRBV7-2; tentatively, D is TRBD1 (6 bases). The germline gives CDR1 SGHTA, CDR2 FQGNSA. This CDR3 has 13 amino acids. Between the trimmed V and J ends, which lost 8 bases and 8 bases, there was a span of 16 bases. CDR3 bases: TGTGCCAGCTCCTACAGGGAGAGGGACATTCAGTACTTC. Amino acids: CASSYRERDIQYF. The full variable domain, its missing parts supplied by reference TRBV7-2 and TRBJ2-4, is GAGVSQSPSNKVTEKGKDVELRCDPISGHTALYWYRQSLGQGLEFLIYFQGNSAPDKSGLPSDRFSAERTGGSVSTLTIQRTQQEDSAVYLCASSYRERDIQYFGAGTRLSVL.

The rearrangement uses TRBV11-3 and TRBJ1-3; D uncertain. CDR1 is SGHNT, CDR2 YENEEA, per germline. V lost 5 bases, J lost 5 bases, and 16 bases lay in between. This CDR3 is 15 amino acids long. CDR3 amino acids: CASSPRSGGRNTIYF. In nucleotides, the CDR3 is TGTGCCAGCAGCCCGCGCTCCGGAGGGCGAAACACCATATATTTT.

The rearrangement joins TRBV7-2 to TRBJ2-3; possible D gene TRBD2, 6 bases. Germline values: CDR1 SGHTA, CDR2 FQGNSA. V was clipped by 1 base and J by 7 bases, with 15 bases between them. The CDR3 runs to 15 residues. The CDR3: CASSLVPGVRNTQYF. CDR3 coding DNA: TGTGCCAGCAGCTTAGTTCCGGGAGTACGCAATACGCAGTATTTT. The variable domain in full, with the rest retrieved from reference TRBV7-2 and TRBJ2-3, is GAGVSQSPSNKVTEKGKDVELRCDPISGHTALYWYRQSLGQGLEFLIYFQGNSAPDKSGLPSDRFSAERTGGSVSTLTIQRTQQEDSAVYLCASSLVPGVRNTQYFGPGTRLTVL.

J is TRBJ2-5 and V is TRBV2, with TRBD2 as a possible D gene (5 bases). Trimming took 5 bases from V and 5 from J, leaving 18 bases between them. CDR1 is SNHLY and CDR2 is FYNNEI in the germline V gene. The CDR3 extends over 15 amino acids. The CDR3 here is CASSYSGLSYETQYF. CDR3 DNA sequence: TGTGCCAGCAGTTACAGCGGACTTAGCTATGAGACCCAGTACTTC.

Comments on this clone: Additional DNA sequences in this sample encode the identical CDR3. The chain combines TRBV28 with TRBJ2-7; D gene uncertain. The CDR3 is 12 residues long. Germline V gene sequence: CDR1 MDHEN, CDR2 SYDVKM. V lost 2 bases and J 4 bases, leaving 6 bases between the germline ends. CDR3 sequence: CASSLGLYEQYF. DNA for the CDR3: TGTGCCAGCAGTTTAGGGTTGTACGAGCAGTACTTC.

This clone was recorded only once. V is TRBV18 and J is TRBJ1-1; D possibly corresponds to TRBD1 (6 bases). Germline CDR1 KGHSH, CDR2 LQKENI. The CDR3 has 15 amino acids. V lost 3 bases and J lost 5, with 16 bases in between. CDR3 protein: CASSPPTGKTTEAFF. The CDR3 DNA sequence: TGTGCCAGCTCACCGCCGACAGGAAAAACAACTGAAGCTTTCTTT.

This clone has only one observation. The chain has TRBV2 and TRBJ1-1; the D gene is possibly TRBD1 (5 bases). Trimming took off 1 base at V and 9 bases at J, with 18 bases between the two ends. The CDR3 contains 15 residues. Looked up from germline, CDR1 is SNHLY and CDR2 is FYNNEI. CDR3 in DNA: TGTGCCAGCAGTGAAGATCTGTTCGGGCAGGGTAAAGCTTTCTTT. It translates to CASSEDLFGQGKAFF.

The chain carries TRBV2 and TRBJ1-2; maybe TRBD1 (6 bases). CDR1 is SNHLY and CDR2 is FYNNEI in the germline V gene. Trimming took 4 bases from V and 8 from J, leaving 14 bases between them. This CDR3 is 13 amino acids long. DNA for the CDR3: TGTGCCAGCAGTGTCGGGGGGCGTCGAGGCTACACCTTC. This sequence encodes CASSVGGRRGYTF. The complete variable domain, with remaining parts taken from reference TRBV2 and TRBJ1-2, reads EPEVTQTPSHQVTQMGQEVILRCVPISNHLYFYWYRQILGQKVEFLVSFYNNEISEKSEIFDDQFSVERPDGSNFTLKIRSTKLEDSAMYFCASSVGGRRGYTFGSGTRLTVV.

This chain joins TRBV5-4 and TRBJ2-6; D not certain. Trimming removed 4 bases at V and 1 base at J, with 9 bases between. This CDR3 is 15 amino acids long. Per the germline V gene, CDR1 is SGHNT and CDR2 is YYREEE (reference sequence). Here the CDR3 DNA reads TGTGCCAGCAGCCGCTCCGGGTCTGGGGCCAACGTCCTGACTTTC. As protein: CASSRSGSGANVLTF.

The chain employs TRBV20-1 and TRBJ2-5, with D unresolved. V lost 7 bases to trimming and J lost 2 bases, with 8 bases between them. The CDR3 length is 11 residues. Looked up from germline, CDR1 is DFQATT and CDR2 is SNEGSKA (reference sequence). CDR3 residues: CSVGRQETQYF. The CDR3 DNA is TGCAGTGTAGGCAGACAAGAGACCCAGTACTTC.

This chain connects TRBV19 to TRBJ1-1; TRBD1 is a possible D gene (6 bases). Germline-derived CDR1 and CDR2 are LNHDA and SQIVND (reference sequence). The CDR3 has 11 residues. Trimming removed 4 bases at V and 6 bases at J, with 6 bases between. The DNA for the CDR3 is TGTGCCAGTAGTAGGACAGCTGAAGCTTTCTTT. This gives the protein CASSRTAEAFF.

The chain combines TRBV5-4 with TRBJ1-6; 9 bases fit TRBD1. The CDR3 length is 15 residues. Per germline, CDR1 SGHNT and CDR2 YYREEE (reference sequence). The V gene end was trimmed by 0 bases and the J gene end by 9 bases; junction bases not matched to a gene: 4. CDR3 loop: CASSLDGQGSSPLHF. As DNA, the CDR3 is TGTGCCAGCAGCTTGGACGGACAGGGGAGTTCACCCCTCCACTTT.

CDR3 loop: CASSQVASGIYGYTF. The CDR3 DNA sequence: TGCGCCAGCAGCCAAGTGGCCTCTGGAATCTATGGCTACACCTTC. The chain has TRBV4-3 and TRBJ1-2; no reliable D call. Germline V gene sequence: CDR1 LGHNA, CDR2 YSLEER. V shed 1 base and J shed 4 bases, with 13 bases lying between them. The CDR3 has 15 amino acids.

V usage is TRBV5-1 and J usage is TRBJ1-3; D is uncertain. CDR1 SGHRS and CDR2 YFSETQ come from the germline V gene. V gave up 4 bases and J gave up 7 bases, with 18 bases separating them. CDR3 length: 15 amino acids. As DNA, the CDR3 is TGCGCCAGCAGCCGCGGGAGAGGCCCAATGAACACCATATATTTT. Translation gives CASSRGRGPMNTIYF.

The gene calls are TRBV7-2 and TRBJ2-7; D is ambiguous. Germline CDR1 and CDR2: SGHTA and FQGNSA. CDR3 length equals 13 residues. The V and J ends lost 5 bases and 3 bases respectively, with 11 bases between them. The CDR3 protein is CASSRDGNYEQYF. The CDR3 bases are TGTGCCAGCAGCCGTGACGGAAACTACGAGCAGTACTTC.

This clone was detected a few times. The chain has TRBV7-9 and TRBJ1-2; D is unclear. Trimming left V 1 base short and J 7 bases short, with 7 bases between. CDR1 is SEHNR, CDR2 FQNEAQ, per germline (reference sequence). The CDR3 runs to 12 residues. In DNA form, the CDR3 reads TGTGCCAGCAGCTTAGAAGAAGGTGGCTACACCTTC. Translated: CASSLEEGGYTF.

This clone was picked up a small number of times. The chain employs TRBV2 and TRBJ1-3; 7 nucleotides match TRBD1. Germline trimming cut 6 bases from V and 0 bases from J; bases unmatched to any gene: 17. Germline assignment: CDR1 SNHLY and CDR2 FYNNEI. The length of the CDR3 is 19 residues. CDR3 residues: CASRAPGQPIRSSGNTIYF. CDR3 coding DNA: TGTGCCAGCAGGGCTCCGGGACAGCCGATACGAAGCTCTGGAAACACCATATATTTT. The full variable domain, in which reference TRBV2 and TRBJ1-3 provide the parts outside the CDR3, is EPEVTQTPSHQVTQMGQEVILRCVPISNHLYFYWYRQILGQKVEFLVSFYNNEISEKSEIFDDQFSVERPDGSNFTLKIRSTKLEDSAMYFCASRAPGQPIRSSGNTIYFGEGSWLTVV.

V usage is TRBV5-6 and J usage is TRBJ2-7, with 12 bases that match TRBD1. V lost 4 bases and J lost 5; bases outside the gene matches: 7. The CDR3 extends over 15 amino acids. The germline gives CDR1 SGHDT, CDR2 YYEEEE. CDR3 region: CASSPGTGGRDEQYV. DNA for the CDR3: TGTGCCAGCAGCCCAGGGACAGGGGGCAGGGACGAGCAGTACGTC.

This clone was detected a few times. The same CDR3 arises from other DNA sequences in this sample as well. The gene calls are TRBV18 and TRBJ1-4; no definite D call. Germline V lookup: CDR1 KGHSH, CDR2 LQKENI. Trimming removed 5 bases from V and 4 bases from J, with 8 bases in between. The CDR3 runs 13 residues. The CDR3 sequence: CASSSDGNEKLFF. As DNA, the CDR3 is TGTGCCAGCTCATCCGACGGTAATGAAAAACTGTTTTTT.

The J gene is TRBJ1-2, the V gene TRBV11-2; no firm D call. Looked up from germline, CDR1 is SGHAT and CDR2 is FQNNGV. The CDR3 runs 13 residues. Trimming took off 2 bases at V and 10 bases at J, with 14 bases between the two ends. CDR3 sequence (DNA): TGTGCCAGCAGCTTACTTGCGAATTCGGACTACACCTTC. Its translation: CASSLLANSDYTF.

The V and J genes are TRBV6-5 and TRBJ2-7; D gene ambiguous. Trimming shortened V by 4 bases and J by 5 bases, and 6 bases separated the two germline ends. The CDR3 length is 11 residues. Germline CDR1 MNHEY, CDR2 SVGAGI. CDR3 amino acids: CASSLFHEQYF. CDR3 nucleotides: TGTGCCAGCAGTTTGTTCCACGAGCAGTACTTC.

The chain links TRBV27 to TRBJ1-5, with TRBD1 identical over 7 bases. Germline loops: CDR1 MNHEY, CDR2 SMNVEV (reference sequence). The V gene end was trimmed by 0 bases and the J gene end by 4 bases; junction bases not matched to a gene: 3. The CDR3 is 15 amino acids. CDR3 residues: CASSLSGGLNQPQHF. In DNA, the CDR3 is TGTGCCAGCAGTTTATCAGGGGGCCTAAATCAGCCCCAGCATTTT.

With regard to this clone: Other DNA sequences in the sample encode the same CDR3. The CDR3 bases are TGTGCCAGCTCGAGGGGGGGGCCTCCCTACGAGCAGTACTTC. It yields the protein CASSRGGPPYEQYF. V is TRBV27 and J is TRBJ2-7, with D maybe TRBD2 (7 bases). This CDR3 contains 14 residues. Germline V CDR1 and CDR2: MNHEY, SMNVEV (reference sequence). V was trimmed by 8 bases and J by 2 bases, leaving 16 bases between them.

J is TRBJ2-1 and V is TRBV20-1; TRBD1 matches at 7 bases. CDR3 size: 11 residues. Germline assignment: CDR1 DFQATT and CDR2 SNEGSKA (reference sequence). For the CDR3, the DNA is TGCAGCAAAAACAGGGGACGCGAGCAGTTCTTC. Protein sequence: CSKNRGREQFF.

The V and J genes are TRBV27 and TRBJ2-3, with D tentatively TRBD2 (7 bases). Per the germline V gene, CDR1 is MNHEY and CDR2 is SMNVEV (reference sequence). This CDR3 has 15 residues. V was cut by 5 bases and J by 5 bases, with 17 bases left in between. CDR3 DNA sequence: TGTGCCAGCAGTCGTCCCCGGGGGGCGGAAGATACGCAGTATTTT. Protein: CASSRPRGAEDTQYF.

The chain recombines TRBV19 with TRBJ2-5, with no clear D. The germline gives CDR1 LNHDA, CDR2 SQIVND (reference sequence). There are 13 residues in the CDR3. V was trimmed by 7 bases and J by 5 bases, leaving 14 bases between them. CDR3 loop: CASTPPGSETQYF. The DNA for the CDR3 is TGTGCCAGTACCCCCCCGGGCTCGGAGACCCAGTACTTC.

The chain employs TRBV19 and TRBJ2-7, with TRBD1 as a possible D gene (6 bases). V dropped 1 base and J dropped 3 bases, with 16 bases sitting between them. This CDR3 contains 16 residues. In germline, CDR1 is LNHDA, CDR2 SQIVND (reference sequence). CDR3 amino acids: CASSIALGTPYYEQYF. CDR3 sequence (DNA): TGTGCCAGTAGTATAGCCCTCGGGACACCTTACTACGAGCAGTACTTC.